This T cell receptor (beta chain) was sequenced in a study of blood T cell repertoires in COVID-19. About the study: Sources were T cells, B-cell-depleted T cells, or PBMCs; the material itself was cDNA or gDNA.

Only a few counts were recorded for this clone. Per germline, CDR1 MNHNS and CDR2 SASEGT. The CDR3 spans 16 residues. The V gene end was trimmed by 3 bases and the J gene end by 4 bases; junction bases not matched to a gene: 7. The data were produced by immunoSEQ multiplex PCR, yet TCRdb's version contains in-frame clones alone and is incomplete. The sample consists of some 150,000 clones, roughly 84% of them appearing once. Sample: peripheral blood. This TCR was recovered from a human donor with acute or convalescent COVID-19. The donor label of this sample is uncertain. The chain is built from TRBV6-1 and TRBJ2-2; 8 bases are a match to TRBD1. The CDR3 sequence is CASSDRTGRGTGELFF. As DNA, the CDR3 is TGTGCCAGCAGTGATAGGACAGGGCGGGGCACCGGGGAGCTGTTTTTT.